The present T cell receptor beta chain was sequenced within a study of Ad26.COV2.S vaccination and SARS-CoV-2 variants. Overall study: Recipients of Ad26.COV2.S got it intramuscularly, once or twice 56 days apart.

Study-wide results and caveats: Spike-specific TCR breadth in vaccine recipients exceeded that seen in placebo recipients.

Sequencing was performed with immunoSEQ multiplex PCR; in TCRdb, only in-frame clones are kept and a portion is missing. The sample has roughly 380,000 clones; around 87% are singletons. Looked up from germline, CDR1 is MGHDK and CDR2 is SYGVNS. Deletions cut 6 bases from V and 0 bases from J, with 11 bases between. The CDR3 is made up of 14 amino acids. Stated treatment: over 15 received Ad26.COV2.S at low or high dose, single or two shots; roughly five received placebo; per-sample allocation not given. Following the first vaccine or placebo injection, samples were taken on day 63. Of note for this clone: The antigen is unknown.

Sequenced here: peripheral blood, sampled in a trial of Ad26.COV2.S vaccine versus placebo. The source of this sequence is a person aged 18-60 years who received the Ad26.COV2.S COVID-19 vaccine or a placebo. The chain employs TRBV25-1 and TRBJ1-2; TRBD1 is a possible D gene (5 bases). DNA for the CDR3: TGTGCCAGCAGATCAGACAGAGCTAACTATGGCTACACCTTC. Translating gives CASRSDRANYGYTF.